Below, 30 T cell receptor beta chains from the same sample are listed, as sequenced in a study of shared T cell receptors in the human thymus. The method was immunoSEQ multiplex PCR; TCRdb's version includes in-frame clones alone and lacks a portion of them. Among roughly 550,000 clones, 75% to 85% were seen once, and the ten largest hold more than 0.01%. The sample was also linked to a second study, of human thymus T cells.

The sample comprised thymocytes. These receptors all stem from a boy in the first two years of life with a congenital heart defect.

The J gene is TRBJ1-6, the V gene TRBV5-1; D is uncertain. The V end lost 2 bases, the J end lost 7 bases, and 10 bases lay between the germline ends. The V gene's germline CDR1 is SGHRS and CDR2 YFSETQ. CDR3 length: 14 residues. The CDR3 loop is CASSLEGQNSPLHF. The CDR3 bases are TGCGCCAGCAGCTTAGAGGGCCAGAATTCACCCCTCCACTTT.

The chain joins TRBV15 to TRBJ2-1; D remains unclear. Trimming left V 1 base short and J 8 bases short, with 12 bases between. There are 14 residues in the CDR3. Germline V lookup: CDR1 LNHNV, CDR2 YYDKDF (reference sequence). In nucleotides, the CDR3 is TGTGCCACCAGCAGAGTGGCTAGTCAAGATGAGCAGTTCTTC. Protein product: CATSRVASQDEQFF.

The chain employs TRBV11-3 and TRBJ2-1; 12 bases are a match to TRBD2. CDR3 length: 15 residues. V shed 5 bases and J 5 bases; nucleotides not matched to a gene: 4. Germline V lookup: CDR1 SGHNT, CDR2 YENEEA. In nucleotides, the CDR3 is TGTGCCAGCAGCCGACGACTAGCGGGGGACAATGAGCAGTTCTTC. Protein sequence: CASSRRLAGDNEQFF.

This chain uses TRBV15 with TRBJ1-5; possibly TRBD1 for D (5 bases). The germline V gene encodes CDR1 LNHNV and CDR2 YYDKDF (reference sequence). This CDR3 has 19 residues. Trimming pared 0 bases from V and 2 bases from J, leaving 20 bases between. The CDR3 is CATSRDQKKTGGGNQPQHF. The CDR3 bases are TGTGCCACCAGCAGAGATCAGAAGAAAACGGGGGGAGGCAATCAGCCCCAGCATTTT.

CDR3 nucleotides: TGCAGCGTTCACCAGGGTGGACACCCGGACACTGAAGCTTTCTTT. Translating it yields CSVHQGGHPDTEAFF. J is TRBJ1-1 and V is TRBV29-1, with D possibly being TRBD1 (5 bases). V lost 5 bases and J lost 3, with 19 bases in between. CDR3 length: 15 residues. CDR1 SQVTM and CDR2 ANQGSEA come from the germline V gene.

This rearrangement joins TRBV18 to TRBJ2-1, with a possible D match to TRBD1 (7 bases). The CDR3 runs to 14 residues. Trimming took 4 bases from V and 8 from J, leaving 15 bases between them. Germline V gene sequence: CDR1 KGHSH, CDR2 LQKENI. The CDR3 reads CASSRNRGGDEQFF. The CDR3 region has the DNA TGTGCCAGCTCACGAAACAGGGGAGGTGATGAGCAGTTCTTC. Complete variable domain (other parts from reference TRBV18 and TRBJ2-1): NAGVMQNPRHLVRRRGQEARLRCSPMKGHSHVYWYRQLPEEGLKFMVYLQKENIIDESGMPKERFSAEFPKEGPSILRIQQVVRGDSAAYFCASSRNRGGDEQFFGPGTRLTVL.

The chain joins TRBV30 to TRBJ2-1; TRBD1 agrees at 8 bases. The CDR3 runs to 17 residues. With V trimmed by 5 bases and J by 5 bases, 17 bases remained unmatched. The germline V gene encodes CDR1 GTSNPN and CDR2 SVGIG (reference sequence). DNA for the CDR3: TGTGCCTGGGTAGGACAGGGCAAGAGCGGGCCAGACAATGAGCAGTTCTTC. Translating it yields CAWVGQGKSGPDNEQFF. Supplemented by reference TRBV30 and TRBJ2-1, the full variable domain reads SQTIHQWPATLVQPVGSPLSLECTVEGTSNPNLYWYRQAAGRGLQLLFYSVGIGQISSEVPQNLSASRPQDRQFILSSKKLLLSDSGFYLCAWVGQGKSGPDNEQFFGPGTRLTVL.

The rearrangement uses TRBV6-6 and TRBJ2-5; the match to TRBD1 covers 9 bases. The CDR3 loop spans 15 amino acids. The V gene end was trimmed by 6 bases and the J gene end by 2 bases; junction bases not matched to a gene: 7. In germline, CDR1 is MNHNY, CDR2 SVGAGI (reference sequence). The CDR3 bases are TGTGCCAGCAGCTTCTGGGACAGGGTGCAAGAGACCCAGTACTTC. Protein sequence: CASSFWDRVQETQYF.

The chain carries TRBV6-1 and TRBJ2-6; 7 nucleotides align to TRBD1. Trimming removed 2 bases from V and 3 bases from J; junction bases left unmatched: 4. Germline V CDR1 and CDR2: MNHNS, SASEGT. This CDR3 is 16 amino acids long. CDR3 in amino acids: CASSERTGIGANVLTF. The CDR3 DNA follows: TGTGCCAGCAGTGAAAGGACAGGCATTGGGGCCAACGTCCTGACTTTC.

This clone was picked up a small number of times. The chain has TRBV29-1 and TRBJ1-4; D may be TRBD1 (5 bases). Deletions cut 0 bases from V and 5 bases from J, with 10 bases between. The CDR3 is 14 residues long. The germline V gene encodes CDR1 SQVTM and CDR2 ANQGSEA. CDR3 nucleotide sequence: TGCAGCGTTGAAGATGGAGGGACCAATGAAAAACTGTTTTTT. Translated, it gives CSVEDGGTNEKLFF.

V gene TRBV5-8 combines with J gene TRBJ2-3; maybe TRBD1 (5 bases). Between the trimmed V and J ends, which lost 10 bases and 4 bases, there was a span of 22 bases. The CDR3 spans 15 residues. Germline lookup yields CDR1 SGHTS and CDR2 YDEGEE. The CDR3 region is CAWSRARVSSDTQYF. The CDR3 DNA follows: TGTGCCTGGAGCAGGGCCAGGGTCTCCTCAGATACGCAGTATTTT.

The chain has TRBV28 and TRBJ2-5; possibly TRBD2 for D (5 bases). From germline, CDR1 is MDHEN and CDR2 SYDVKM. CDR3 length: 14 residues. V lost 5 bases and J 4 bases, leaving 14 bases between the germline ends. Here the CDR3 reads CASSGGSCGETQYF. The CDR3 nucleotides are TGTGCCAGCAGTGGTGGGAGTTGCGGAGAGACCCAGTACTTC.

The chain carries TRBV2 and TRBJ2-7; TRBD1 is a possible D gene (6 bases). Germline V gives CDR1 SNHLY, CDR2 FYNNEI. Trimming pared 1 base from V and 4 bases from J, leaving 17 bases between. The CDR3 is made up of 16 amino acids. In nucleotides, the CDR3 is TGTGCCAGCAGTGAAGGGGGGCTCCGTCCCTTATACGAGCAGTACTTC. Amino acid sequence: CASSEGGLRPLYEQYF.

The chain has TRBV4-2 and TRBJ2-1; maybe TRBD2 (6 bases). V lost 4 bases to trimming and J lost 2 bases, with 18 bases between them. Germline CDR1 and CDR2: LGHNA and YNFKEQ. CDR3 length: 17 amino acids. In DNA, the CDR3 is TGTGCCAGCAGCCGAAAGGAGGGCTACCCACCCTACAATGAGCAGTTCTTC. Translation gives CASSRKEGYPPYNEQFF.

This clone was observed once. The chain carries TRBV6-5 and TRBJ2-1; 7 bases line up with TRBD1. Germline CDR1 MNHEY, CDR2 SVGAGI. Trimming took 7 bases from V and 7 from J; bases not matched to a gene: 7. The CDR3 runs 13 residues. CDR3 in amino acids: CASKLRGQNEQFF. In DNA form, the CDR3 reads TGTGCCAGCAAATTACGGGGACAGAATGAGCAGTTCTTC.

This clone has a single count. The J gene is TRBJ2-7, the V gene TRBV4-2; the D gene is possibly TRBD2 (6 bases). The V end was cut by 4 bases, the J end by 7 bases, with 20 bases between. The CDR3 length is 15 residues. Looked up from germline, CDR1 is LGHNA and CDR2 is YNFKEQ. The CDR3 spells CASSLRAGPLREQYF. The CDR3 DNA sequence: TGTGCCAGCAGCCTACGAGCGGGTCCCCTGAGGGAGCAGTACTTC.

This clone occurred a few times. The genes are TRBV30 and TRBJ2-2; D is perhaps TRBD1 (6 bases). The CDR3 consists of 14 residues. In germline, CDR1 is GTSNPN, CDR2 SVGIG (reference sequence). The germline V and J ends were trimmed by 5 bases and 1 base, with 11 bases remaining between them. CDR3 sequence reads: CAWLDSLNTGELFF. CDR3 DNA sequence: TGTGCCTGGCTGGACAGCCTGAACACCGGGGAGCTGTTTTTT.

Remarks on this clone: An end of the junction does not agree with germline; a read error may underlie this. The same CDR3 also results from other DNA sequences found in this sample. This sequence joins TRBV19 and TRBJ2-3, with D perhaps matching TRBD1 (6 bases). CDR3 size: 16 residues. CDR1 is LNHDA and CDR2 is SQIVND in the germline V gene (reference sequence). The CDR3 protein is CASSAHRTESTDTQYF. In DNA, the CDR3 is TGTGCCAGTAGTGCACACCGGACAGAAAGCACAGACACGCAGTATTTT.

This chain uses TRBV14 with TRBJ2-4; 7 nucleotides align to TRBD1. This CDR3 region has 16 residues. V lost 3 bases to trimming and J lost 0 bases; unmatched junction nucleotides: 5. Germline V CDR1 and CDR2: SGHDN, FVKESK. DNA of the CDR3: TGTGCCAGCAGCCACGCCGGGACAGAAGCCAAAAACATTCAGTACTTC. Protein: CASSHAGTEAKNIQYF.

The gene calls are TRBV9 and TRBJ1-2, with 7 bases matching TRBD1. V lost 4 bases to trimming and J lost 5 bases; unmatched junction nucleotides: 8. CDR3 length: 14 residues. The germline gives CDR1 SGDLS, CDR2 YYNGEE. As DNA, the CDR3 is TGTGCCAGCAGCTTACAGGGGAGAAGGTATGGCTACACCTTC. It codes for CASSLQGRRYGYTF. Full variable domain (rest looked up from reference TRBV9 and TRBJ1-2): DSGVTQTPKHLITATGQRVTLRCSPRSGDLSVYWYQQSLDQGLQFLIQYYNGEERAKGNILERFSAQQFPDLHSELNLSSLELGDSALYFCASSLQGRRYGYTFGSGTRLTVV.

This rearrangement joins TRBV30 to TRBJ2-1, with 14 bases fitting TRBD2. This CDR3 has 18 residues. Unmatched junction bases numbered 5, after V lost 1 base and J lost 0 bases. The V gene's germline CDR1 is GTSNPN and CDR2 SVGIG (reference sequence). The CDR3 protein is CAWSGTSGRWPSYNEQFF. The CDR3 DNA is TGTGCCTGGAGTGGGACTAGCGGGAGGTGGCCCTCCTACAATGAGCAGTTCTTC.

The chain recombines TRBV7-2 with TRBJ2-7; TRBD2 might be the D (5 bases). This CDR3 has 14 amino acids. Germline CDR1 and CDR2: SGHTA and FQGNSA. Trimming shortened V by 5 bases and J by 5 bases, and 16 bases separated the two germline ends. The CDR3 sequence: CASSPQGAVHEQYF. The CDR3 DNA follows: TGTGCCAGCAGCCCCCAAGGAGCGGTCCACGAGCAGTACTTC.

V usage is TRBV19 and J usage is TRBJ2-1; 10 bases agree with TRBD2. In germline, CDR1 is LNHDA, CDR2 SQIVND (reference sequence). The CDR3 totals 16 residues. Trimming removed 5 bases from V and 4 bases from J; junction bases left unmatched: 8. As DNA, the CDR3 is TGTGCCAGTAGTTGGGGGACTAGCGAAATTTACAATGAGCAGTTCTTC. Protein sequence: CASSWGTSEIYNEQFF.

This chain links TRBV19 with TRBJ2-7; 12 bases are shared with TRBD1. This CDR3 is built from 14 residues. With V trimmed by 5 bases and J by 5 bases, 4 bases remained unmatched. Germline V gene lookup returns CDR1 LNHDA and CDR2 SQIVND (reference sequence). The CDR3 DNA reads as TGTGCCAGTAGTTGGGGGACAGGGGGCCACGAGCAGTACTTC. Its protein product is CASSWGTGGHEQYF.

This sequence joins TRBV11-3 and TRBJ2-1; 12 nucleotides line up with TRBD2. Germline V gene sequence: CDR1 SGHNT, CDR2 YENEEA. Trimming cost V 3 bases and J 8 bases; bases outside gene matches: 14. The CDR3 contains 18 residues. In nucleotides, the CDR3 is TGTGCCAGCAGCTTCTTACCCCTGGCTAGCGGGAGGGCCGATGAGCAGTTCTTC. This encodes CASSFLPLASGRADEQFF.

This clone has more than one count but fewer than ten. The CDR3 loop is CASSLVAEREVRDTQYF. DNA for the CDR3: TGTGCCAGCAGCTTAGTTGCGGAGCGGGAGGTGAGAGATACGCAGTATTTT. The V gene is TRBV7-8, the J gene TRBJ2-3; the match to TRBD2 covers 9 bases. With 1 base clipped from V and 5 bases from J, the junction kept 10 bases outside the gene matches. The CDR3 extends over 17 amino acids. CDR1 is SGHVS, CDR2 FQNEAQ, per germline.

This clone has more than one count but fewer than ten. The chain links TRBV7-9 to TRBJ1-5; D is unclear. CDR1 and CDR2 from the germline V gene are SEHNR and FQNEAQ (reference sequence). The CDR3 extends over 17 amino acids. With 5 bases removed from V and 2 bases from J, the gap between germline ends came to 19 bases. CDR3 protein: CASSLESDRGGNQPQHF. The CDR3, as DNA: TGTGCCAGCAGCCTAGAGTCCGACCGGGGAGGCAATCAGCCCCAGCATTTT.

The chain combines TRBV5-6 with TRBJ1-1; tentatively, D is TRBD1 (5 bases). The germline V gene has CDR1 SGHDT and CDR2 YYEEEE. This CDR3 is built from 18 residues. V lost 3 bases to trimming and J lost 1 base, with 22 bases between them. The CDR3 bases are TGTGCCAGCAGCTGCCACCGGGACTCAAGGCCGGAGAACACTGAAGCTTTCTTT. Translating gives CASSCHRDSRPENTEAFF.

This clone was picked up one time. This chain connects TRBV13 to TRBJ1-1; D is unclear. The V gene lost 3 bases and the J gene lost 1 base, with 15 bases spanning the gap. The CDR3 consists of 16 residues. CDR1 and CDR2 (germline): PRHDT, FYEKMQ (reference sequence). The CDR3 loop reads CASSLYEETENTEAFF. The DNA for the CDR3 is TGTGCCAGCAGCTTGTACGAAGAAACTGAGAACACTGAAGCTTTCTTT. The whole variable domain, remainder taken from reference TRBV13 and TRBJ1-1, is AAGVIQSPRHLIKEKRETATLKCYPIPRHDTVYWYQQGPGQDPQFLISFYEKMQSDKGSIPDRFSAQQFSDYHSELNMSSLELGDSALYFCASSLYEETENTEAFFGQGTRLTVV.

The chain has TRBV4-3 and TRBJ2-5; tentatively, D is TRBD1 (5 bases). The V end was cut by 0 bases, the J end by 5 bases, with 16 bases between. The V gene's germline CDR1 is LGHNA and CDR2 YSLEER. The CDR3 runs 16 residues. As DNA, the CDR3 is TGCGCCAGCAGCCAAGATCAAGCCCCAGGGAAGGAGACCCAGTACTTC. The encoded protein is CASSQDQAPGKETQYF.